Below are 18 T cell receptor beta chains sequenced from a single sample in a study of cytomegalovirus exposure and HLA in healthy donors. 13 Jbeta primers and 60 Vbeta primers were used for the PCR. This table comes from immunoSEQ multiplex PCR, and its TCRdb copy is limited to in-frame clones, with some not included. The sample yields 150,000 or so clones, 65% to 80% seen once. Sequences were obtained from PBMCs. The receptors were gathered from a man in his forties in good health and CMV-seropositive.

The chain links TRBV29-1 to TRBJ2-2; the D gene is possibly TRBD2 (6 bases). CDR1 SQVTM and CDR2 ANQGSEA come from the germline V gene. CDR3 length: 15 residues. With 4 bases removed from V and 6 bases from J, the gap between germline ends came to 18 bases. The CDR3 here is CSVAFLGEVAGELFF. The CDR3 DNA follows: TGCAGCGTTGCCTTCCTTGGGGAGGTCGCCGGGGAGCTGTTTTTT.

The rearrangement uses TRBV7-9 and TRBJ2-5; 9 bases match TRBD2. Trimming removed 2 bases from V and 2 bases from J; junction bases left unmatched: 0. The germline CDR1 and CDR2 sequences are SEHNR and FQNEAQ (reference sequence). The CDR3 covers 14 residues. This CDR3 reads CASSLLAGQETQYF. For the CDR3, the DNA is TGTGCCAGCAGCTTACTAGCGGGACAAGAGACCCAGTACTTC.

The J gene is TRBJ2-1, the V gene TRBV18; D unclear. Germline loops: CDR1 KGHSH, CDR2 LQKENI. The CDR3 has 13 residues. Trimming stripped 2 bases from V and 7 bases from J, with 9 bases between. The CDR3 DNA is TGTGCCAGCTCACCATCTAACGTAAATGAGCAGTTCTTC. It yields the protein CASSPSNVNEQFF. Looking up the rest from reference TRBV18 and TRBJ2-1 gives the full variable domain: NAGVMQNPRHLVRRRGQEARLRCSPMKGHSHVYWYRQLPEEGLKFMVYLQKENIIDESGMPKERFSAEFPKEGPSILRIQQVVRGDSAAYFCASSPSNVNEQFFGPGTRLTVL.

V gene TRBV18 combines with J gene TRBJ1-1; D perhaps matches TRBD1 (5 bases). Looked up from germline, CDR1 is KGHSH and CDR2 is LQKENI. Trimming took 8 bases from V and 1 from J, leaving 14 bases between them. The length of the CDR3 is 14 residues. CDR3 sequence (DNA): TGTGCCAGCACGGAAGGGAGGGGGAACACTGAAGCTTTCTTT. It codes for CASTEGRGNTEAFF.

As concerns this clone: In this CDR3 the conserved last residue, phenylalanine or tryptophan, is missing, so a read error is likely. The chain joins TRBV15 to TRBJ1-2; D unresolved. Between the trimmed V and J ends, which lost 0 bases and 4 bases, there was a span of 12 bases. Germline V gives CDR1 LNHNV, CDR2 YYDKDF (reference sequence). This CDR3 comprises 15 residues. CDR3 sequence: CATSREAQASYGYTL. The CDR3 DNA reads as TGTGCCACCAGCAGAGAGGCTCAGGCCTCCTATGGCTACACCCTC.

The V and J genes are TRBV28 and TRBJ2-1, with 8 bases identical to TRBD2. CDR3 length: 17 amino acids. With V trimmed by 3 bases and J by 7 bases, 14 bases remained unmatched. Germline assignment: CDR1 MDHEN and CDR2 SYDVKM. The CDR3 DNA reads TGTGCCAGCAGTTTGGCTAGCGGGCAGCGGAAAACGAATGAGCAGTTCTTC. Translating it yields CASSLASGQRKTNEQFF.

The DNA for the CDR3 is TGTGCCAGTAACCAGGGGAAAGGAGAAAAACTGTTTTTT. This sequence encodes CASNQGKGEKLFF. The chain employs TRBV19 and TRBJ1-4; D possibly corresponds to TRBD1 (6 bases). Trimming removed 7 bases at V and 8 bases at J, with 14 bases between. The CDR3 spans 13 residues. Germline CDR1 LNHDA, CDR2 SQIVND (reference sequence).

The chain employs TRBV15 and TRBJ2-3, with TRBD1 as a possible D gene (6 bases). The V and J ends lost 5 bases and 5 bases respectively, with 14 bases between them. From germline, CDR1 is LNHNV and CDR2 YYDKDF (reference sequence). The CDR3 is 14 amino acids. The CDR3 region is CATSARQGKDTQYF. Written as DNA, the CDR3 is TGTGCCACCAGCGCTCGGCAGGGGAAAGATACGCAGTATTTT.

The CDR3 protein is CASSFGLAGYNEQFF. CDR3 in DNA: TGTGCCAGCAGCTTCGGACTAGCGGGGTACAATGAGCAGTTCTTC. This chain links TRBV11-3 with TRBJ2-1; 12 nucleotides line up with TRBD2. The CDR3 extends over 15 amino acids. Trimming cost V 3 bases and J 4 bases; bases outside gene matches: 1. The germline CDR1 and CDR2 sequences are SGHNT and YENEEA.

Turning to this clone: At one end, the junction sequence differs from germline, possibly due to a read error. The CDR3 coding sequence is TGTTCCAGCAGCTTGCGGACGGACATGGAGCAGTACTTC. This codes for CSSSLRTDMEQYF. This chain links TRBV7-9 with TRBJ2-7, with TRBD1 as a possible D gene (5 bases). Germline V CDR1 and CDR2: SEHNR, FQNEAQ (reference sequence). This CDR3 comprises 13 residues.

The chain couples TRBV7-2 to TRBJ2-3, with 11 bases that match TRBD2. This CDR3 has 16 amino acids. The germline CDR1 and CDR2 sequences are SGHTA and FQGNSA. V was pared by 6 bases and J by 1 base, with 6 bases of the junction left unmatched. The CDR3 coding sequence is TGTGCCAGCAGTTCCGGGACTAGCGGTCGCACAGATACGCAGTATTTT. It yields the protein CASSSGTSGRTDTQYF.

This chain links TRBV19 with TRBJ2-1; tentatively, D is TRBD2 (6 bases). Looked up from germline, CDR1 is LNHDA and CDR2 is SQIVND (reference sequence). V was pared by 5 bases and J by 9 bases, with 14 bases between. The CDR3 covers 13 residues. The CDR3 DNA is TGTGCCAGTAGTTCTATGCCGGGAGCTGAGCAGTTCTTC. Protein product: CASSSMPGAEQFF.

The table lists this clone with a count of one. This chain links TRBV6-1 with TRBJ1-6; D may be TRBD1 (6 bases). This CDR3 comprises 16 residues. Trimming removed 4 bases at V and 8 bases at J, with 18 bases between. Germline V gene lookup returns CDR1 MNHNS and CDR2 SASEGT. The CDR3: CASSGPLGGLDSPLHF. The CDR3 coding sequence is TGTGCCAGCAGTGGCCCGTTAGGGGGACTAGATTCACCCCTCCACTTT.

This clone was observed a single time. The chain links TRBV7-3 to TRBJ2-2; 11 bases are a match to TRBD1. V shed 8 bases and J 4 bases; nucleotides not matched to a gene: 6. The CDR3 consists of 15 residues. From germline, CDR1 is SGHTA and CDR2 FQGTGA. CDR3 DNA sequence: TGTGCCAGCGGACAGGGGGCTTGGGGCACCGGGGAGCTGTTTTTT. Encoded protein: CASGQGAWGTGELFF.

This clone was seen a few times. The rearrangement joins TRBV19 to TRBJ2-3, with D unresolved. CDR3 length equals 13 residues. V was pared by 8 bases and J by 4 bases, with 13 bases between. The germline V gene encodes CDR1 LNHDA and CDR2 SQIVND (reference sequence). CDR3 region: CASEISGADTQYF. DNA of the CDR3: TGTGCCAGTGAAATATCTGGAGCAGATACGCAGTATTTT.

The rearrangement links TRBV7-6 to TRBJ2-1, with a tentative D call TRBD2 (5 bases). Trimming left V 2 bases short and J 2 bases short, with 13 bases between. The CDR3 is 16 amino acids. Germline-derived CDR1 and CDR2 are SGHVS and FNYEAQ. The CDR3 coding sequence is TGTGCCAGCAGCTTAAGCGGCGGATCCACCTACAATGAGCAGTTCTTC. The encoded protein is CASSLSGGSTYNEQFF. Combining the CDR3 with reference TRBV7-6 and TRBJ2-1 gives the whole variable domain GAGVSQSPRYKVTKRGQDVALRCDPISGHVSLYWYRQALGQGPEFLTYFNYEAQQDKSGLPNDRFSAERPEGSISTLTIQRTEQRDSAMYRCASSLSGGSTYNEQFFGPGTRLTVL.

The table lists this clone with a few counts. This chain uses TRBV11-3 with TRBJ2-7; perhaps TRBD1 as D (5 bases). Germline CDR1 SGHNT, CDR2 YENEEA. Trimming left V 8 bases short and J 2 bases short, with 16 bases between. This CDR3 contains 14 residues. The CDR3, as DNA: TGTGCCAGCCTCCCAGGGCAAATGGCCTACGAGCAGTACTTC. It specifies CASLPGQMAYEQYF. The full variable domain, its missing parts supplied by reference TRBV11-3 and TRBJ2-7, is EAGVVQSPRYKIIEKKQPVAFWCNPISGHNTLYWYLQNLGQGPELLIRYENEEAVDDSQLPKDRFSAERLKGVDSTLKIQPAELGDSAVYLCASLPGQMAYEQYFGPGTRLTVT.

The V call is TRBV5-4, the J call TRBJ2-3; 15 bases match TRBD2. The CDR3 has 18 residues. Looked up from germline, CDR1 is SGHNT and CDR2 is YYREEE (reference sequence). Trimming took 3 bases from V and 0 from J; bases not matched to a gene: 5. The chain's CDR3 is CASSSGLAGGHSTDTQYF. CDR3 sequence (DNA): TGTGCCAGCAGCTCAGGACTAGCGGGAGGGCATAGCACAGATACGCAGTATTTT. Full variable domain (missing parts from reference TRBV5-4 and TRBJ2-3): ETGVTQSPTHLIKTRGQQVTLRCSSQSGHNTVSWYQQALGQGPQFIFQYYREEENGRGNFPPRFSGLQFPNYSSELNVNALELDDSALYLCASSSGLAGGHSTDTQYFGPGTRLTVL.